The 3 T cell receptor beta chains reported below all come from one sample, sequenced in a study of immune evolution from preneoplasia to lung adenocarcinoma. Data came from immunoSEQ multiplex PCR; TCRdb stores just in-frame clones and leaves some out. This repertoire shows over 4,500 clones, about nine tenths found once; its top ten account for around 2%. The material sequenced was FFPE atypical adenomatous hyperplasia tissue from the lung. Subset here: atypical adenomatous hyperplasia (AAH), lung preneoplasia. These receptors came from a person aged 70 to 79 with lung adenocarcinoma.

The rearrangement links TRBV6-5 to TRBJ2-7; 8 nucleotides line up with TRBD1. The CDR3 is made up of 14 amino acids. Germline trimming cut 7 bases from V and 4 bases from J; bases unmatched to any gene: 9. Germline V gives CDR1 MNHEY, CDR2 SVGAGI. The CDR3 coding sequence is TGTGCCAGCACCAATTTCAGGGGGCGGTACGAGCAGTACTTC. The encoded protein is CASTNFRGRYEQYF.

CDR3 amino acids: CASSVAGGLEYGYTF. CDR3 coding DNA: TGTGCCAGCAGCGTAGCGGGGGGATTAGAATATGGCTACACCTTC. This chain joins TRBV9 and TRBJ1-2, with a tentative D call TRBD1 (5 bases). The V end lost 0 bases, the J end lost 5 bases, and 14 bases lay between the germline ends. Per germline, CDR1 SGDLS and CDR2 YYNGEE. This CDR3 region has 15 residues.

This chain joins TRBV4-2 and TRBJ2-3, with D possibly being TRBD2 (6 bases). Germline assignment: CDR1 LGHNA and CDR2 YNFKEQ. The V gene lost 4 bases and the J gene lost 3 bases, with 11 bases spanning the gap. This CDR3 has 14 amino acids. CDR3 sequence (DNA): TGTGCCAGCAGCCCAGGGAGCGGGACAGATACGCAGTATTTT. This codes for CASSPGSGTDTQYF.